This TCR beta chain appears in the sequencing data of a study of T cells in localized non-small cell lung cancer. Study-wide findings and caveats: There were a median roughly 60 of the top 100 tumor clones appearing in adjacent lung.

The table came from immunoSEQ multiplex PCR; TCRdb's copy has only in-frame clones and leaves some out. In the table there are around 40,000 clones, around 83% of which are singletons. Trimming removed 5 bases at V and 2 bases at J, with 13 bases between. There are 14 residues in the CDR3. Germline values: CDR1 SEHNR, CDR2 FQNEAQ (reference sequence). This clone was detected only a few times. The antigen is unknown. The chain is built from TRBV7-9 and TRBJ2-7; possibly TRBD1 for D (6 bases). The material sequenced was PBMCs, taken before any cancer treatment. This receptor was obtained from a man between 40 and 69 years old with stage II lung adenocarcinoma. CDR3 DNA sequence: TGTGCCAGCAGCCCGAAGACAGGAACCTACGAGCAGTACTTC. Translated: CASSPKTGTYEQYF.